This entry lists 27 T cell receptor beta chains sequenced from one sample in a study of cytomegalovirus exposure and HLA in healthy donors. Primers: 60 Vbeta forward and 13 Jbeta reverse. TCRdb's table, derived via immunoSEQ multiplex PCR, lists solely in-frame clones and lacks some. This sample yields roughly 160,000 clones, of which roughly three quarters are seen a single time; about 3.4% belongs to the top ten. The sample consisted of PBMCs. These receptors were collected from a woman in her forties or fifties in good health and CMV-seropositive.

With regard to this clone: This same CDR3 is encoded by further DNA sequences in the sample. This sequence joins TRBV5-1 and TRBJ2-7, with D perhaps matching TRBD1 (6 bases). Germline loops: CDR1 SGHRS, CDR2 YFSETQ. Trimming removed 1 base from V and 2 bases from J, with 10 bases in between. This CDR3 comprises 14 residues. In DNA form, the CDR3 reads TGCGCCAGCAGCTTGCAACAGGGAACCTACGAGCAGTACTTC. This sequence encodes CASSLQQGTYEQYF.

This clone was seen more than once but under ten times. The chain combines TRBV28 with TRBJ1-4; perhaps TRBD1 as D (5 bases). CDR3 length equals 16 residues. Trimming shortened V by 7 bases and J by 5 bases, and 20 bases separated the two germline ends. CDR1 is MDHEN, CDR2 SYDVKM, per germline. In nucleotides, the CDR3 is TGTGCCAGCACCCTCGGCGGAGGGTGGGGGAATGAAAAACTGTTTTTT. Amino acids: CASTLGGGWGNEKLFF.

This clone was counted only a few times. This sequence joins TRBV30 and TRBJ2-5; 9 bases are a match to TRBD2. CDR3 size: 14 residues. Germline trimming cut 0 bases from V and 5 bases from J; bases unmatched to any gene: 4. Germline CDR1 is GTSNPN and CDR2 is SVGIG (reference sequence). CDR3 region: CAWSVGLASETQYF. The CDR3 DNA reads TGTGCCTGGAGTGTGGGACTAGCTAGTGAGACCCAGTACTTC.

The chain joins TRBV6-1 to TRBJ1-6, with D hard to call. Germline-derived CDR1 and CDR2 are MNHNS and SASEGT. Trimming removed 2 bases at V and 9 bases at J, with 8 bases between. This CDR3 region has 13 residues. CDR3 region: CASSEIVGSPLHF. The DNA for the CDR3 is TGTGCCAGCAGTGAAATCGTCGGTTCACCCCTCCACTTT.

This chain joins TRBV11-2 and TRBJ2-2; 7 nucleotides agree with TRBD1. With 5 bases clipped from V and 1 base from J, the junction kept 7 bases outside the gene matches. Germline loops: CDR1 SGHAT, CDR2 FQNNGV. The CDR3 length is 16 residues. The CDR3: CASSLTGAQNTGELFF. CDR3 nucleotide sequence: TGTGCCAGCAGCCTTACAGGGGCTCAGAACACCGGGGAGCTGTTTTTT. Combining the CDR3 with reference TRBV11-2 and TRBJ2-2 gives the whole variable domain EAGVAQSPRYKIIEKRQSVAFWCNPISGHATLYWYQQILGQGPKLLIQFQNNGVVDDSQLPKDRFSAERLKGVDSTLKIQPAKLEDSAVYLCASSLTGAQNTGELFFGEGSRLTVL.

This sequence joins TRBV5-4 and TRBJ1-2, with D possibly TRBD1 on 5 matching bases. This CDR3 is 14 amino acids long. Deletions cut 4 bases from V and 0 bases from J, with 10 bases between. Germline-derived CDR1 and CDR2 are SGHNT and YYREEE (reference sequence). CDR3 protein: CASSIRGANYGYTF. The CDR3 bases are TGTGCCAGCAGCATACGGGGGGCTAACTATGGCTACACCTTC.

The V and J genes are TRBV4-3 and TRBJ2-2; 9 bases are a match to TRBD2. Germline V CDR1 and CDR2: LGHNA, YSLEER. V dropped 0 bases and J dropped 7; count of bases not matched to a gene: 12. This CDR3 contains 18 residues. In DNA, the CDR3 is TGCGCCAGCAGCCAAGAACCTAGCGGGACCGAGGTTCGCGGGGAGCTGTTTTTT. Protein: CASSQEPSGTEVRGELFF.

V usage is TRBV5-8 and J usage is TRBJ2-5; 10 bases line up with TRBD1. Germline CDR1 reads SGHTS; CDR2 reads YDEGEE. This CDR3 contains 14 residues. Trimming took 6 bases from V and 5 from J; bases not matched to a gene: 7. The CDR3 sequence: CASTGQGVGETQYF. Here the CDR3 DNA reads TGTGCCAGCACTGGACAGGGGGTTGGGGAGACCCAGTACTTC.

The genes are TRBV9 and TRBJ1-4, with a weak D call TRBD1 (6 bases). CDR1 SGDLS and CDR2 YYNGEE come from the germline V gene. The V and J ends lost 2 bases and 0 bases respectively, with 11 bases between them. The CDR3 consists of 16 residues. The CDR3 DNA follows: TGTGCCAGCAGCGTTCGAGGGGGAGCAACTAATGAAAAACTGTTTTTT. Protein sequence: CASSVRGGATNEKLFF.

The V gene is TRBV5-6, the J gene TRBJ2-2; 8 nucleotides match TRBD1. The CDR3 is 16 residues long. CDR1 is SGHDT and CDR2 is YYEEEE in the germline V gene. Trimming removed 4 bases from V and 3 bases from J; junction bases left unmatched: 8. CDR3 amino acids: CASSDYRQGYTGELFF. In nucleotides, the CDR3 is TGTGCCAGCAGCGATTACCGACAGGGGTACACCGGGGAGCTGTTTTTT.

The rearrangement links TRBV28 to TRBJ2-3; D remains unclear. This CDR3 contains 14 residues. V lost 5 bases and J 1 base, leaving 10 bases between the germline ends. CDR1 is MDHEN, CDR2 SYDVKM, per germline. CDR3 DNA: TGTGCCAGCAGTCCACGAGAGCGCACAGATACGCAGTATTTT. This gives the protein CASSPRERTDTQYF.

The genes are TRBV18 and TRBJ2-2, with TRBD1 matching over 7 bases. The germline gives CDR1 KGHSH, CDR2 LQKENI. Trimming cost V 0 bases and J 4 bases; bases outside gene matches: 5. There are 16 residues in the CDR3. The CDR3 DNA reads TGTGCCAGCTCACCACCGGGGGACAGATCCACCGGGGAGCTGTTTTTT. Amino acids: CASSPPGDRSTGELFF.

The chain combines TRBV7-2 with TRBJ1-1; tentative D call: TRBD1 (5 bases). This CDR3 contains 14 residues. The V and J ends lost 1 base and 6 bases respectively, with 12 bases between them. The germline V gene encodes CDR1 SGHTA and CDR2 FQGNSA. CDR3 residues: CASSLVLVRAEAFF. The DNA of the CDR3 is TGTGCCAGCAGCTTAGTCCTGGTCAGGGCTGAAGCTTTCTTT.

The CDR3 is CASSFTGRNTEAFF. The CDR3 DNA reads as TGTGCCAGCAGCTTTACAGGGCGGAACACTGAAGCTTTCTTT. The chain recombines TRBV5-4 with TRBJ1-1; D might be TRBD1 (6 bases). Germline lookup yields CDR1 SGHNT and CDR2 YYREEE (reference sequence). CDR3 length: 14 residues. Trimming took 2 bases from V and 1 from J, leaving 9 bases between them.

The V call is TRBV10-3, the J call TRBJ1-2; D gene uncertain. V was clipped by 6 bases and J by 3 bases, with 14 bases between them. In germline, CDR1 is ENHRY, CDR2 SYGVKD. This CDR3 has 14 residues. The CDR3 DNA reads TGTGCCATCAGGGAGGATCCTACGGACTATGGCTACACCTTC. Residues: CAIREDPTDYGYTF.

The chain couples TRBV10-3 to TRBJ2-6, with a possible D match to TRBD1 (5 bases). This CDR3 is built from 15 residues. V lost 3 bases, J lost 4 bases, and 10 bases lay in between. Germline CDR1 ENHRY, CDR2 SYGVKD. For the CDR3, the DNA is TGTGCCATCAGTGACAGGGCCTCCGGGGCCAACGTCCTGACTTTC. Translation: CAISDRASGANVLTF.

V gene TRBV21-1 combines with J gene TRBJ2-1; the table names TRBD2, a call not compared with the DNA. TRBV21-1 is termed a pseudogene. This CDR3 contains 18 residues. CDR3 in DNA: TGTGCCAGCAGCCCCCGAGGGGTCAGCGGGGGGGCCGAAGGAGAGCAGTTCTTC. Its translation: CASSPRGVSGGAEGEQFF.

The chain carries TRBV30 and TRBJ2-2; 7 bases line up with TRBD2. The ends lost 4 bases at V and 7 bases at J; junction bases unmatched: 12. From germline, CDR1 is GTSNPN and CDR2 SVGIG (reference sequence). The CDR3 covers 15 residues. The CDR3 is CAWIDGGGVGGELFF. CDR3 nucleotides: TGTGCCTGGATCGACGGGGGAGGGGTGGGCGGGGAGCTGTTTTTT.

This rearrangement joins TRBV11-3 to TRBJ1-2; 8 nucleotides line up with TRBD1. V gave up 5 bases and J gave up 2 bases; unmatched junction bases: 1. CDR3 length equals 13 residues. CDR1 and CDR2 (germline): SGHNT, YENEEA. This CDR3 is CASSRQGNYGYTF. CDR3 coding DNA: TGTGCCAGCAGCCGACAGGGGAACTATGGCTACACCTTC.

This clone appeared a few times. The rearrangement joins TRBV27 to TRBJ2-7; D gene uncertain. Trimming shortened V by 7 bases and J by 5 bases, and 21 bases separated the two germline ends. The CDR3 contains 15 residues. Looked up from germline, CDR1 is MNHEY and CDR2 is SMNVEV (reference sequence). CDR3 DNA: TGTGCCAGCACTTCACTCCTCGAGGCTCGAAACGAGCAGTACTTC. It codes for CASTSLLEARNEQYF.

The chain has TRBV12-5 and TRBJ1-1; no definite D call. This CDR3 spans 13 amino acids. V was trimmed by 1 base and J by 4 bases, leaving 7 bases between them. Germline V gene lookup returns CDR1 LGHNT and CDR2 FRNRAP. CDR3 residues: CASGLAGTTEAFF. The CDR3 DNA is TGTGCTAGTGGTTTGGCAGGAACCACTGAAGCTTTCTTT. The complete variable domain, with remaining parts taken from reference TRBV12-5 and TRBJ1-1, reads DARVTQTPRHKVTEMGQEVTMRCQPILGHNTVFWYRQTMMQGLELLAYFRNRAPLDDSGMPKDRFSAEMPDATLATLKIQPSEPRDSAVYFCASGLAGTTEAFFGQGTRLTVV.

This clone was seen a handful of times. The chain joins TRBV29-1 to TRBJ1-1; 11 nucleotides line up with TRBD1. V lost 6 bases, J lost 1 base, and 7 bases stayed unmatched. CDR3 length: 15 residues. Germline V gene data show CDR1 as SQVTM and CDR2 as ANQGSEA. In DNA form, the CDR3 reads TGCAGCGTCATGGGGACAGGGGGGCCGAACACTGAAGCTTTCTTT. It is translated as CSVMGTGGPNTEAFF.

This chain connects TRBV28 to TRBJ2-1, with 11 bases fitting TRBD2. The germline V gene has CDR1 MDHEN and CDR2 SYDVKM. Trimming took 8 bases from V and 8 from J; bases not matched to a gene: 11. This CDR3 is built from 15 residues. The CDR3 is CASLSFTSGRDEQFF. The CDR3 coding sequence is TGTGCCAGCTTATCCTTCACTAGCGGGAGAGATGAGCAGTTCTTC.

V and J are TRBV28 and TRBJ2-7; D gene uncertain. The length of the CDR3 is 12 residues. CDR1 and CDR2 from the germline V gene are MDHEN and SYDVKM. V shed 6 bases and J shed 3 bases, with 9 bases lying between them. CDR3 region: CASRRPRYEQYF. In DNA form, the CDR3 reads TGTGCCAGCAGGAGGCCACGCTACGAGCAGTACTTC.

The genes are TRBV30 and TRBJ1-2; D gene ambiguous. The CDR3 covers 11 residues. The germline gives CDR1 GTSNPN, CDR2 SVGIG (reference sequence). Trimming took 0 bases from V and 8 from J, leaving 7 bases between them. The CDR3 sequence is CAWSVGGGYTF. The CDR3 bases are TGTGCCTGGAGTGTGGGAGGAGGCTACACCTTC. Together with reference TRBV30 and TRBJ1-2, the CDR3 gives the full variable domain: SQTIHQWPATLVQPVGSPLSLECTVEGTSNPNLYWYRQAAGRGLQLLFYSVGIGQISSEVPQNLSASRPQDRQFILSSKKLLLSDSGFYLCAWSVGGGYTFGSGTRLTVV.

Regarding this clone: Its ends do not fully match the called genes, so a read error is possible. This chain joins TRBV7-9 and TRBJ1-6; tentatively, D is TRBD1 (5 bases). CDR3 length: 18 amino acids. Germline V gene lookup returns CDR1 SEHNR and CDR2 FQNEAQ (reference sequence). Here the CDR3 DNA reads TGTTCCAGCAGCTTAACCTCGGGAGGGGCTTCCTATAATTCACCCCTCCACTTT. Translation gives CSSSLTSGGASYNSPLHF.

The chain uses TRBV5-4 and TRBJ2-7; possible D gene TRBD2, 5 bases. Per the germline V gene, CDR1 is SGHNT and CDR2 is YYREEE (reference sequence). The CDR3 runs to 14 residues. Trimming shortened V by 4 bases and J by 1 base, and 12 bases separated the two germline ends. The CDR3 region has the DNA TGTGCCAGCAGCGAGGGCCGGAGGTCCTACGAGCAGTACTTC. Residues: CASSEGRRSYEQYF.